The 9 T cell receptor beta chains reported below all come from one sample, sequenced in a study of beta chain features in type 1 diabetes. Expressed TCRB transcripts were sequenced because the isolated RNA had all been reverse transcribed beforehand. Using immunoSEQ multiplex PCR, the repertoire was profiled, and TCRdb retains in-frame clones only, with some absent. The sample yields roughly 300,000 clones, around 13% seen once. Sequenced sample: central memory CD4+ T cells from blood. The source is a young man in good health.

This clone was counted between two and nine times. V and J are TRBV28 and TRBJ2-5, with 9 bases lining up with TRBD2. V was pared by 6 bases and J by 4 bases, with 12 bases of the junction left unmatched. Germline-derived CDR1 and CDR2 are MDHEN and SYDVKM. This CDR3 has 16 residues. The CDR3 loop reads CASRARKREVRETQYF. DNA of the CDR3: TGTGCCAGCAGAGCCCGGAAGCGGGAGGTACGAGAGACCCAGTACTTC.

The chain combines TRBV10-3 with TRBJ2-7; D assignment may be TRBD1 or TRBD2 (6 bases each). This CDR3 spans 15 amino acids. Germline values: CDR1 ENHRY, CDR2 SYGVKD. V lost 6 bases and J 0 bases, leaving 15 bases between the germline ends. The CDR3 nucleotides are TGTGCCATCAGCGGGGACTCCAGGGGCTCCTACGAGCAGTACTTC. Amino acid sequence: CAISGDSRGSYEQYF.

The gene calls are TRBV4-1 and TRBJ1-6, with D possibly being TRBD1 (5 bases). The V gene lost 0 bases and the J gene lost 6 bases, with 9 bases spanning the gap. Germline values: CDR1 MGHRA, CDR2 YSYEKL. This CDR3 has 15 amino acids. CDR3 sequence reads: CASSQEGQGNSPLHF. The CDR3 nucleotides read TGCGCCAGCAGCCAAGAGGGGCAGGGTAATTCACCCCTCCACTTT.

Notes on this clone: Compared with germline, one end of the junction differs, possibly owing to a read error. The rearrangement links TRBV23-1 to TRBJ2-5; a weak D match, TRBD1 (5 bases). The DNA end is more similar to TRBJ2-7, so the J call may be wrong. TRBV23-1 is sorted into the ORF group, with uncertain function. This CDR3 is 15 amino acids long. The chain's CDR3 is CASSQSRTNSYEQYF. The CDR3 DNA reads as TGCGCCAGCAGCCAATCCCGGACAAACTCCTACGAGCAGTACTTC.

This clone was counted many times. The chain combines TRBV2 with TRBJ1-5, with D possibly TRBD1 on 5 matching bases. Germline loops: CDR1 SNHLY, CDR2 FYNNEI. The CDR3 is 15 amino acids. The germline V and J ends were trimmed by 6 bases and 4 bases, with 16 bases remaining between them. In nucleotides, the CDR3 is TGTGCCAGCAGCATCGGGACCCTTGGGAATCAGCCCCAGCATTTT. Its protein product is CASSIGTLGNQPQHF. Full variable domain (rest looked up from reference TRBV2 and TRBJ1-5): EPEVTQTPSHQVTQMGQEVILRCVPISNHLYFYWYRQILGQKVEFLVSFYNNEISEKSEIFDDQFSVERPDGSNFTLKIRSTKLEDSAMYFCASSIGTLGNQPQHFGDGTRLSIL.

The V and J genes are TRBV5-1 and TRBJ2-2; 7 bases agree with TRBD1. This CDR3 contains 14 residues. Germline-derived CDR1 and CDR2 are SGHRS and YFSETQ. With 2 bases clipped from V and 3 bases from J, the junction kept 1 base outside the gene matches. CDR3 amino acids: CASSLGTDTGELFF. DNA for the CDR3: TGCGCCAGCAGCTTAGGGACAGACACCGGGGAGCTGTTTTTT. Full variable domain (rest looked up from reference TRBV5-1 and TRBJ2-2): KAGVTQTPRYLIKTRGQQVTLSCSPISGHRSVSWYQQTPGQGLQFLFEYFSETQRNKGNFPGRFSGRQFSNSRSEMNVSTLELGDSALYLCASSLGTDTGELFFGEGSRLTVL.

This clone was seen ten or more times. At the DNA level, this CDR3 is encoded by other sequences in the same sample as well. For the CDR3, the DNA is TGTGCCAGCAGCTCCGGGACTAGCGGGGGGGCGGTAGATACGCAGTATTTT. The encoded protein is CASSSGTSGGAVDTQYF. The V call is TRBV7-2, the J call TRBJ2-3, with 16 bases that match TRBD2. Germline values: CDR1 SGHTA, CDR2 FQGNSA. With V trimmed by 4 bases and J by 5 bases, 6 bases remained unmatched. CDR3 length equals 17 residues.

The sample holds one count of this clone. This chain links TRBV6-5 with TRBJ1-5; D possibly corresponds to TRBD1 (5 bases). The CDR3 length is 13 residues. The germline V gene encodes CDR1 MNHEY and CDR2 SVGAGI. Between the trimmed V and J ends, which lost 10 bases and 2 bases, there was a span of 12 bases. The CDR3: CATGGAGNQPQHF. In nucleotides, the CDR3 is TGTGCCACCGGGGGTGCGGGCAATCAGCCCCAGCATTTT.

V gene TRBV9 combines with J gene TRBJ2-5, with TRBD2 matching over 8 bases. The length of the CDR3 is 13 residues. V shed 4 bases, J shed 3 bases, and the junction held 2 bases outside the gene matches. Germline CDR1 reads SGDLS; CDR2 reads YYNGEE. CDR3 coding DNA: TGTGCCAGCAGCTTTAGCGGGGAAGAGACCCAGTACTTC. It is translated as CASSFSGEETQYF.